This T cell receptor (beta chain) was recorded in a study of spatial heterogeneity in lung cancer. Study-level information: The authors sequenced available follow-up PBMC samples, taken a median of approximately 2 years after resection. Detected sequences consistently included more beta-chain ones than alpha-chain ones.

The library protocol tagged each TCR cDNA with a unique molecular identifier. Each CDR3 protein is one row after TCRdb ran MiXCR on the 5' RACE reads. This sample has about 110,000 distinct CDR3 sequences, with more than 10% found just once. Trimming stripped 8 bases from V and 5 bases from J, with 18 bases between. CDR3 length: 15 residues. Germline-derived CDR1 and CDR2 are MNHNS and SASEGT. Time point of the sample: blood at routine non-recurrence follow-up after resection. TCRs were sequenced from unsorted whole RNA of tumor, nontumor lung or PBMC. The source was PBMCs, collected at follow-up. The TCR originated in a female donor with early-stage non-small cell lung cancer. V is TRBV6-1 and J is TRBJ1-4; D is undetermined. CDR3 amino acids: CASSQGRVTNEKLFF. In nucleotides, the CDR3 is TGTGCCAGCTCCCAAGGACGTGTCACCAATGAAAAACTGTTTTTT.